The 12 T cell receptor beta chains given below trace back to one sample, sequenced in a study of tumor and adjacent non-tumor tissue in lung cancer. The library came from three nested PCR rounds adapted from ARM-PCR protocols. From the multiplex PCR reads, TCRdb called clonotypes with MiXCR, one entry per CDR3 protein. Seen here are some 100,000 distinct CDR3 sequences, less than 85% observed once, and the top ten hold 30%. The template was RNA from unsorted bulk tissue. Distant lung tissue was collected more than 3 cm away from the tumor edge. What was sequenced was distant non-tumor lung tissue. These receptors originate from a man in his sixties with small cell lung cancer.

This clonotype was detected a few times. A junction boundary mismatches the germline segment, possibly from a read error. CDR3 DNA sequence: TGTGCCAGTAGCCCGGATCCAAGCGGGGGGGGGACAGATACGCAGTATTTT. This gives the protein CASSPDPSGGGTDTQYF. V usage is TRBV4-2 and J usage is TRBJ2-3; 10 positions agree with TRBD2. Germline V gene sequence: CDR1 LGHNA, CDR2 YNFKEQ. CDR3 length: 17 amino acids.

A remark on this clonotype: The CDR3 does not close with the conserved phenylalanine or tryptophan, likely indicating a read error. The chain employs TRBV29-1 and TRBJ1-5; D is uncertain. Germline loops: CDR1 SQVTM, CDR2 ANQGSEA. The CDR3 is 13 amino acids. The CDR3 DNA reads as TGCAGCGCGAGGGCAGGCACTAATCGGCCCCAGCATTCT. It specifies CSARAGTNRPQHS.

Comments on this clonotype: The junction does not match germline at one end; this may be a read error. For the CDR3, the DNA is TGCGCCGGCAGCCAAGATCTGCGGGAGGTCCTTGGGGAGGAGCAGTACTTC. This codes for CAGSQDLREVLGEEQYF. This chain connects TRBV4-1 to TRBJ2-7, with TRBD2 matching over 8 bases. This CDR3 is 17 amino acids long. CDR1 MGHRA and CDR2 YSYEKL come from the germline V gene.

As to this clonotype: A much larger clone lies a single base off, so this may be a read error. The V and J genes are TRBV5-1 and TRBJ2-1; 14 positions match TRBD2. In germline, CDR1 is SGHRS, CDR2 YFSETQ. The CDR3 contains 17 residues. CDR3 sequence (DNA): TGCGCCAGCAGCTGGGGACTAGCGGGAGAAGCCGACAATAAGCAGTTCTTC. It translates to CASSWGLAGEADNKQFF.

A word on this clonotype: Germline and junction disagree at one end, which may indicate a read error. The chain employs TRBV30 and TRBJ2-5, with D possibly matching TRBD1 (5 bases). Germline V lookup: CDR1 GTSNPN, CDR2 SVGIG (reference sequence). This CDR3 region has 14 residues. The chain's CDR3 is CAWSVFGAQDTQYF. DNA of the CDR3: TGTGCTTGGAGTGTGTTTGGGGCGCAAGATACCCAGTACTTC.

Remarks on this clonotype: A much larger clone sits a single nucleotide away, making a read error possible. This chain connects TRBV20-1 to TRBJ2-1; 8 bases match TRBD2. Germline V CDR1 and CDR2: DFQATT, SNEGSKA (reference sequence). The V segment lost 6 bases and the J segment 1 base; nucleotides outside the gene matches: 11. The length of the CDR3 is 16 residues. The CDR3 reads CSAQERLAHSYNEQFF. CDR3 nucleotide sequence: TGCAGTGCGCAGGAGCGACTAGCGCATTCCTACAATGAGCAGTTCTTC.

This chain connects TRBV4-2 to TRBJ2-3; 10 nucleotides line up with TRBD2. V was pared by 2 bases and J by 11 bases, with 16 bases of the junction left unmatched. CDR1 is LGHNA, CDR2 YNFKEQ, per germline. The CDR3 extends over 17 amino acids. The CDR3 sequence: CASSQHLAGVLADVQYF. CDR3 DNA: TGTGCCAGCAGCCAACATCTAGCGGGAGTCCTGGCAGATGTGCAGTATTTT.

Regarding this clonotype: Germline is not matched at one junction end, which may reflect a read error. The V and J genes are TRBV11-2 and TRBJ2-1, with D unresolved. CDR1 is SGHAT and CDR2 is FQNNGV in the germline V gene. The CDR3 sequence is 14 residues long. CDR3: CASCRADPYNEQLF. The CDR3 region has the DNA TGTGCCAGCTGCAGAGCCGATCCCTACAATGAGCAGTTATTC.

As to this clonotype: The conserved closing phenylalanine or tryptophan is absent in this CDR3, likely reflecting a read error. The V call is TRBV28, the J call TRBJ2-3; TRBD2 agrees at 7 bases. CDR3 length equals 18 residues. Germline V lookup: CDR1 MDHEN, CDR2 SYDVKM. The DNA of the CDR3 is TGTTCCAGCAGTTTTGAACGGGGCGGGGGTACCCCCACAGATACGCAGTATATT. This gives the protein CSSSFERGGGTPTDTQYI.

Details on this clonotype: This CDR3 fails to terminate in the conserved phenylalanine or tryptophan, so it likely reflects a read error. This chain joins TRBV11-2 and TRBJ2-3; D is uncertain. Germline CDR1 SGHAT, CDR2 FQNNGV. The CDR3 extends over 14 amino acids. The CDR3 here is CANSSYRIANTQYS. In nucleotides, the CDR3 is TGTGCCAACAGCTCTTACCGGATAGCCAATACGCAGTATTCT.

This clonotype was seen only a few times. Possible read error: a much larger clone is one base away. This chain links TRBV5-1 with TRBJ2-3; 8 nucleotides align to TRBD1. The CDR3 is made up of 15 amino acids. CDR1 and CDR2 (germline): SGHRS, YFSETQ. CDR3 DNA: TGCACCAGCAGCTACCTGACAGGGGACACAGATACGCAGTATTTT. It translates to CTSSYLTGDTDTQYF.

This clonotype has just a few counts. This could be a read error, since a much larger clone is one nucleotide away. This CDR3 is missing its conserved last phenylalanine or tryptophan, likely due to a read error. The chain has TRBV20-1 and TRBJ1-2; no firm D call. Trimming removed 0 bases from V and 4 bases from J, with 6 bases in between. Germline values: CDR1 DFQATT, CDR2 SNEGSKA (reference sequence). The length of the CDR3 is 12 residues. This CDR3 is CSARDRGYGYTL. CDR3 coding DNA: TGCAGTGCTAGAGATCGAGGCTATGGCTACACCCTC.